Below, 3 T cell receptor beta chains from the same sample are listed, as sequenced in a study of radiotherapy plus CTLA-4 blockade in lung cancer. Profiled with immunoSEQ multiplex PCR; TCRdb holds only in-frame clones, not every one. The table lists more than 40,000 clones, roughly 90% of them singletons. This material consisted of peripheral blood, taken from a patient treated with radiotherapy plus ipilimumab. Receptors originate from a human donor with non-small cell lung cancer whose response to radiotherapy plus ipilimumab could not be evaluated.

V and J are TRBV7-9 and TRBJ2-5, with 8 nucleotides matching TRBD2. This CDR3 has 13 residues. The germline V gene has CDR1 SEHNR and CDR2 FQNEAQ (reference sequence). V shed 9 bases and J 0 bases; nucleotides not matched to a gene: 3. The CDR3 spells CASTRGDQETQYF. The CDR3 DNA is TGTGCCAGTACGCGGGGGGACCAAGAGACCCAGTACTTC.

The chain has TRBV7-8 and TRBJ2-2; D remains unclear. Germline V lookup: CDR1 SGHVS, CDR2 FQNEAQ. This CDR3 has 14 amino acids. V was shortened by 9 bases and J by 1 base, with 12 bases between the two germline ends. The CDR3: CARYMGLNTGELFF. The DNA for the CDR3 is TGTGCCAGGTACATGGGCCTGAACACCGGGGAGCTGTTTTTT. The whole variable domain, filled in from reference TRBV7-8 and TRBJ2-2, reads GAGVSQSPRYKVAKRGQDVALRCDPISGHVSLFWYQQALGQGPEFLTYFQNEAQLDKSGLPSDRFFAERPEGSVSTLKIQRTQQEDSAVYLCARYMGLNTGELFFGEGSRLTVL.

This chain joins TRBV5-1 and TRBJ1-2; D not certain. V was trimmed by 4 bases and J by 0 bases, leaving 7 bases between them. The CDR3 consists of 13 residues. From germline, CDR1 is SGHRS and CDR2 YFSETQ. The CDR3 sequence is CASSLTPNYGYTF. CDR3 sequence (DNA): TGCGCCAGCAGCCTGACACCTAACTATGGCTACACCTTC.